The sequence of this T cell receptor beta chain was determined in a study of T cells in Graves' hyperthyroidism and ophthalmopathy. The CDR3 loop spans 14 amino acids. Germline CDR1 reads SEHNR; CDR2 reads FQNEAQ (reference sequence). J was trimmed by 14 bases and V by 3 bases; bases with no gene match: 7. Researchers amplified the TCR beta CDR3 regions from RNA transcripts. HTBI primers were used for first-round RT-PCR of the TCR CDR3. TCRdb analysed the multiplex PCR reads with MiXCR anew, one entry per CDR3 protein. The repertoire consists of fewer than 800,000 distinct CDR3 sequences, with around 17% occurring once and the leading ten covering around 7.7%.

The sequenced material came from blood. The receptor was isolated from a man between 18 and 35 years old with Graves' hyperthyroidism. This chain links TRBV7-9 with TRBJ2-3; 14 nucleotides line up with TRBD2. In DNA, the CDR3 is TGTGCCAGCAGCTTCGAGGGACTAGCGGGGGCGCGGTATTTT. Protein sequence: CASSFEGLAGARYF.